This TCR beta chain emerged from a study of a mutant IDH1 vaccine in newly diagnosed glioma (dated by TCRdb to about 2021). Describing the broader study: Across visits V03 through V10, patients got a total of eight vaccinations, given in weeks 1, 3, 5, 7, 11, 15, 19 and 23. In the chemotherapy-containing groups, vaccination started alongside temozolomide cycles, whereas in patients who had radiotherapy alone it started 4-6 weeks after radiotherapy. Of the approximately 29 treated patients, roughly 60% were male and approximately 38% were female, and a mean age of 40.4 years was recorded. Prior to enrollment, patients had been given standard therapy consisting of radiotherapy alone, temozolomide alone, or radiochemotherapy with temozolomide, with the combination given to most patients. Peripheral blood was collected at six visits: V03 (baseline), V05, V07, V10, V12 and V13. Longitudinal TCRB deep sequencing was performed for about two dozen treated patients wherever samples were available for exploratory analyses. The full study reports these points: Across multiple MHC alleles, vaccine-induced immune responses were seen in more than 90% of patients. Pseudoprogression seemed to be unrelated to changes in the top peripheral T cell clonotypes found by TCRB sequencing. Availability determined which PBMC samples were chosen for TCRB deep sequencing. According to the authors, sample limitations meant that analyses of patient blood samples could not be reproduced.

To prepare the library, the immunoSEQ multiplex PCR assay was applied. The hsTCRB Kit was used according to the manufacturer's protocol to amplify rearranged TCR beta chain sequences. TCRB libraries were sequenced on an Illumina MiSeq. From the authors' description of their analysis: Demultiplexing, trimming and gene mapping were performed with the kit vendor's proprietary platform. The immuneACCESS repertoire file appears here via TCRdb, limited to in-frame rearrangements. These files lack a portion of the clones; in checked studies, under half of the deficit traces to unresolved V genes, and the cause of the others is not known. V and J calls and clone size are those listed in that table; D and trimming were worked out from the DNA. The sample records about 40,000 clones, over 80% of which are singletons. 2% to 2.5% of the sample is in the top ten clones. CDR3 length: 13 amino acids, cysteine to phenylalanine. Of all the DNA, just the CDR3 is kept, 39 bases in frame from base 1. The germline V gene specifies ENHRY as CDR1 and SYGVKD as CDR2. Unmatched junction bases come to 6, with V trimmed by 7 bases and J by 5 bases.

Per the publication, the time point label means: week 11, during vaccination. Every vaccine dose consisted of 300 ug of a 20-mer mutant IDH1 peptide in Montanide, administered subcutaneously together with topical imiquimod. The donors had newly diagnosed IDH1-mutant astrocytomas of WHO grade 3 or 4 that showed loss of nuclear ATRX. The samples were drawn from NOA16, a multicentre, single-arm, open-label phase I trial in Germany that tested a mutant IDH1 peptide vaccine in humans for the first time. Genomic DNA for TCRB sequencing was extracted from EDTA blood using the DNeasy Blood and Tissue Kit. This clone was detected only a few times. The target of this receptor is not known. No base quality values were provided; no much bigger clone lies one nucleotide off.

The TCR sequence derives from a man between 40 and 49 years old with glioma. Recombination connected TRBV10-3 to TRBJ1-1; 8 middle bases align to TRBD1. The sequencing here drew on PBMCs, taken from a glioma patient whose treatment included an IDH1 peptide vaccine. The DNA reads TGTGCCATCAAAACAGGGGGATGGACTGAAGCTTTCTTT. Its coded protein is CAIKTGGWTEAFF.